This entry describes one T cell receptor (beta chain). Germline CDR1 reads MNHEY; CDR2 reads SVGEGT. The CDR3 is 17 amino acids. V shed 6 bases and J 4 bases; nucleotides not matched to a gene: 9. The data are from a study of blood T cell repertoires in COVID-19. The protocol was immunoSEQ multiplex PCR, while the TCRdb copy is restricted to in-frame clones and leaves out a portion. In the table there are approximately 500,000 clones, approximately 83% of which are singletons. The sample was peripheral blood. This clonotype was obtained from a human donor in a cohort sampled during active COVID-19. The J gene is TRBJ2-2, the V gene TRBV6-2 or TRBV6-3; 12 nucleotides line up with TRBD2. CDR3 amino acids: CASSLAGGLLGTGELFF. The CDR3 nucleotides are TGTGCCAGCAGCCTAGCGGGAGGGCTGTTAGGCACCGGGGAGCTGTTTTTT.